This entry describes one T cell receptor (beta chain). Unmatched junction bases numbered 0, after V lost 5 bases and J lost 2 bases. The germline V gene encodes CDR1 SEHNR and CDR2 FQNEAQ (reference sequence). The CDR3 spans 12 residues. This sample is drawn from a study of cytomegalovirus exposure and HLA in healthy donors. Use of 60 Vbeta and 13 Jbeta primers characterized the PCR. The assay was immunoSEQ multiplex PCR, and TCRdb's table has in-frame clones only and misses some. The sample yields some 80,000 clones, 75% to 80% seen once. The chain is built from TRBV7-9 and TRBJ2-7, with TRBD1 identical over 7 bases. The TCR originated in a middle-aged man in good health and CMV-seronegative. Sequences were obtained from PBMCs. The CDR3 region has the DNA TGTGCCAGCAGCGGGACAGCCTACGAGCAGTACTTC. This gives the protein CASSGTAYEQYF.